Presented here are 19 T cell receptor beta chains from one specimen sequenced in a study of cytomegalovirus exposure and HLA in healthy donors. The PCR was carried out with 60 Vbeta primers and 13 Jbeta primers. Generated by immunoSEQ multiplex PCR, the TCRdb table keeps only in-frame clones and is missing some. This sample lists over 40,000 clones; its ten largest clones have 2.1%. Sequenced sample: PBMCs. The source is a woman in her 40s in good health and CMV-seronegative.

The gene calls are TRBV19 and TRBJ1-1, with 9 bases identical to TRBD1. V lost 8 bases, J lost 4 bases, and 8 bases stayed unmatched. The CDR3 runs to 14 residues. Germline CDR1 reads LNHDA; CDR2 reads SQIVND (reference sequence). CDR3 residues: CASRLTGGITEAFF. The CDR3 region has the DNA TGTGCCAGTCGATTGACAGGGGGTATCACTGAAGCTTTCTTT.

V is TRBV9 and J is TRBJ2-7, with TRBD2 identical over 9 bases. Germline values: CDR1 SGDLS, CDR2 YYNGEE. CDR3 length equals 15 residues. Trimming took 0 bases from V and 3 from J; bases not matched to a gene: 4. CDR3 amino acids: CASSVGPSGVYEQYF. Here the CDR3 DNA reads TGTGCCAGCAGCGTAGGGCCTAGCGGGGTCTACGAGCAGTACTTC.

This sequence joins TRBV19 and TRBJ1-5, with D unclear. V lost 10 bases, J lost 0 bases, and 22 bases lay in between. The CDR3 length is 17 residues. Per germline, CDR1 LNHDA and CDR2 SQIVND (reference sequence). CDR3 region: CATQLGSGRDSNQPQHF. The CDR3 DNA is TGTGCCACCCAACTAGGGTCCGGGAGGGATAGCAATCAGCCCCAGCATTTT.

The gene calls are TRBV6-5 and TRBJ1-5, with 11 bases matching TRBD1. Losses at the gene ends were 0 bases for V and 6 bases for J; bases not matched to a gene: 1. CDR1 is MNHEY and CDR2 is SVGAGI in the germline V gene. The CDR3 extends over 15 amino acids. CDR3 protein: CASSYSGTGGQPQHF. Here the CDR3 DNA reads TGTGCCAGCAGTTACTCGGGGACAGGGGGTCAGCCCCAGCATTTT.

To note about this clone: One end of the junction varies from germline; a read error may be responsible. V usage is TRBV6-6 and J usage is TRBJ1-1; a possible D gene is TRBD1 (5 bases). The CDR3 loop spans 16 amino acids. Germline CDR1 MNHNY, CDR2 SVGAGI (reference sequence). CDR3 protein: CASSYNGWGGYTEDFF. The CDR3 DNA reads TGTGCCAGCAGTTACAACGGGTGGGGGGGGTACACTGAAGATTTCTTT.

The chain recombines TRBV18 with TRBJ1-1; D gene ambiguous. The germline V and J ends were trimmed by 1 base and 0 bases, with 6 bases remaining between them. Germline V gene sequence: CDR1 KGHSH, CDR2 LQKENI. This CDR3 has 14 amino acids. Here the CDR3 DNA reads TGTGCCAGCTCACCACTACAGATGAACACTGAAGCTTTCTTT. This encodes CASSPLQMNTEAFF.

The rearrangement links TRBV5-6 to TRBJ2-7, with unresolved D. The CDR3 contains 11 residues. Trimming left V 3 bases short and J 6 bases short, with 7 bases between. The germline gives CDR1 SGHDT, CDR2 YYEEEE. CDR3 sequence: CASSSTTEQYF. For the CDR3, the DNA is TGTGCCAGCAGCTCCACAACCGAGCAGTACTTC.

Here the CDR3 reads CSVDSGVSTDTQYF. The DNA of the CDR3 is TGCAGCGTTGACTCCGGGGTCAGCACAGATACGCAGTATTTT. The genes are TRBV29-1 and TRBJ2-3; TRBD2 is a possible D gene (5 bases). Germline V gene sequence: CDR1 SQVTM, CDR2 ANQGSEA. The CDR3 runs to 14 residues. V lost 3 bases, J lost 0 bases, and 10 bases lay in between.

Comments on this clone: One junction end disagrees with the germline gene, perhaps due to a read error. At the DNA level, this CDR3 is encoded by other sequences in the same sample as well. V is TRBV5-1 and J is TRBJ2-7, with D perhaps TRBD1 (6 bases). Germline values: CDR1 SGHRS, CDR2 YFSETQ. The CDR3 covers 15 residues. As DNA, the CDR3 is TGCGCCAGCAGTTTGGTATTTCGAGGGACATACGAGCAGTACTTC. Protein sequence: CASSLVFRGTYEQYF.

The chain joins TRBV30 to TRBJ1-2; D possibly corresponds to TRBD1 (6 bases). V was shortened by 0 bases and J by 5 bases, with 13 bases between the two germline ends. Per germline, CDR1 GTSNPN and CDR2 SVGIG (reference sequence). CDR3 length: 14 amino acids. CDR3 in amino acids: CAWSVSQGWYGYTF. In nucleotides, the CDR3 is TGTGCCTGGAGTGTCTCGCAGGGGTGGTATGGCTACACCTTC.

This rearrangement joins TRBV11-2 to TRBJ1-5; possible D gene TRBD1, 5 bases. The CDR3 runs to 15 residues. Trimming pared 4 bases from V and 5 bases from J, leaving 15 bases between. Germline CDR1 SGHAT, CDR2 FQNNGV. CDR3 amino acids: CASSSLGQPDQPQHF. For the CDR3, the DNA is TGTGCCAGCAGCTCTCTCGGACAACCCGATCAGCCCCAGCATTTT.

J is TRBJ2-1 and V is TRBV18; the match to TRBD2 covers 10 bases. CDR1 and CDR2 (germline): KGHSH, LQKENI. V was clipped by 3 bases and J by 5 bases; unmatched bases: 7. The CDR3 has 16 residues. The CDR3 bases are TGTGCCAGCTCACCGCTGACTAGCGGGTTCGACAATGAGCAGTTCTTC. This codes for CASSPLTSGFDNEQFF.

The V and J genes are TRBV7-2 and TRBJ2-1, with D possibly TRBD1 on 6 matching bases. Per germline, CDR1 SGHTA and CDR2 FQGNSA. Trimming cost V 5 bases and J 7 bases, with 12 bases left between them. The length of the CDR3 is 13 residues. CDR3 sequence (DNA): TGTGCCAGCAGCGGACAAGGGGGAAATGAGCAGTTCTTC. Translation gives CASSGQGGNEQFF.

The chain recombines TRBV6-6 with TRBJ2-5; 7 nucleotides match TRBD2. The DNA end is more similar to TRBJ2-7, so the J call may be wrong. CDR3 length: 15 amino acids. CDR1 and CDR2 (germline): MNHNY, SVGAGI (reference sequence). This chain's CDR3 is CASSQSGGEIYEQYF. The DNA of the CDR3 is TGTGCCAGCAGCCAAAGTGGGGGGGAGATTTACGAGCAGTACTTC.

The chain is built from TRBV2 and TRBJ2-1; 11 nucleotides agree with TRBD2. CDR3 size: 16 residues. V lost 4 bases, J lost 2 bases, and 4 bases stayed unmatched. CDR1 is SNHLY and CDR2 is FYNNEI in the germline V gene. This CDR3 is CASSGGLAVTYNEQFF. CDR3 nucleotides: TGTGCCAGCAGTGGGGGACTAGCGGTCACCTACAATGAGCAGTTCTTC.

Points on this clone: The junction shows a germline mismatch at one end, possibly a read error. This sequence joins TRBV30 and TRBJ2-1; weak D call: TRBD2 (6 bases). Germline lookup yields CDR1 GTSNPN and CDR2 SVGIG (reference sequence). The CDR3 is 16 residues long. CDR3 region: CASTGIADLSDNEQFF. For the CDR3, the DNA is TGTGCCAGTACGGGGATAGCGGATCTCTCCGACAATGAGCAGTTCTTC. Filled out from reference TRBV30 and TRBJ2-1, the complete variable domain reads SQTIHQWPATLVQPVGSPLSLECTVEGTSNPNLYWYRQAAGRGLQLLFYSVGIGQISSEVPQNLSASRPQDRQFILSSKKLLLSDSGFYLCASTGIADLSDNEQFFGPGTRLTVL.

CDR3 coding DNA: TGTGCCAGCAGCCCAAATCAGGGGTTTGGGGAAAAACTGTTTTTT. Translated: CASSPNQGFGEKLFF. This chain connects TRBV7-2 to TRBJ1-4; D might be TRBD1 (6 bases). Germline CDR1 SGHTA, CDR2 FQGNSA. CDR3 length: 15 amino acids. Trimming left V 5 bases short and J 8 bases short, with 18 bases between.

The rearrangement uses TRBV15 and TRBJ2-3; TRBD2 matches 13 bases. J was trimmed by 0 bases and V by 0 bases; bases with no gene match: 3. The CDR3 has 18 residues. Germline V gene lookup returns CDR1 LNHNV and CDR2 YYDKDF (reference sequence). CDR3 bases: TGTGCCACCAGCAGAGATGGGACTAGCGGGATCAGCACAGATACGCAGTATTTT. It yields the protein CATSRDGTSGISTDTQYF. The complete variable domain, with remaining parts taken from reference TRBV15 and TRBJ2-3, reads DAMVIQNPRYQVTQFGKPVTLSCSQTLNHNVMYWYQQKSSQAPKLLFHYYDKDFNNEADTPDNFQSRRPNTSFCFLDIRSPGLGDTAMYLCATSRDGTSGISTDTQYFGPGTRLTVL.

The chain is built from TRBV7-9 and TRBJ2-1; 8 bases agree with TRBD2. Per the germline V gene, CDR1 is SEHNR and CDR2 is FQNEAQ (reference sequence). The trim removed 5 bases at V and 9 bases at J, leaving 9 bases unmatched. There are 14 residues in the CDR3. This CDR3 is CASSRSGGPFEQFF. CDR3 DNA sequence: TGTGCCAGCAGCCGCTCGGGGGGGCCATTTGAGCAGTTCTTC.